Each of the 9 T cell receptor beta chains below was sequenced from the same sample in a study of molecular identifiers for immune sequencing clone quantification. TCRdb used MiXCR to reprocess the PCR reads, holding one entry per CDR3 protein. The repertoire holds around 470,000 distinct CDR3 sequences, with around 25% as singletons. The sequenced material came from naive CD8+ T cells from blood, with Jurkat cell RNA spiked in. The subset is: FACS-sorted CD8+CD4-CCR7+CD45RA+ naive T cells. Every receptor here comes from a human donor in good health. Some libraries in this study had Jurkat cell RNA spiked in.

The J gene is TRBJ2-3, the V gene TRBV27; TRBD2 is a possible D gene (5 bases). V was clipped by 10 bases and J by 2 bases, with 19 bases between them. This CDR3 region has 15 residues. Germline CDR1 MNHEY, CDR2 SMNVEV (reference sequence). This chain's CDR3 is CATTAGAGNTDTQYF. CDR3 DNA sequence: TGTGCCACCACGGCGGGTGCCGGGAACACAGATACGCAGTATTTT.

The V gene is TRBV29-1, the J gene TRBJ1-3, with D perhaps TRBD1 (5 bases). This CDR3 has 11 residues. CDR1 SQVTM and CDR2 ANQGSEA come from the germline V gene. The V and J ends lost 4 bases and 5 bases respectively, with 6 bases between them. This CDR3 is CSVVDRNTIYF. The CDR3 nucleotides are TGCAGCGTTGTGGACAGAAACACCATATATTTT.

In its sample, this clonotype was seen a few times. This CDR3 reads CASSGQGATNEKLFF. The DNA for the CDR3 is TGTGCCAGCAGCGGACAGGGGGCTACTAATGAAAAACTGTTTTTT. This chain connects TRBV7-9 to TRBJ1-4; TRBD1 agrees at 11 bases. The CDR3 is 15 amino acids. V gave up 5 bases and J gave up 2 bases; unmatched junction bases: 1. Per germline, CDR1 SEHNR and CDR2 FQNEAQ (reference sequence).

This clonotype was observed a few times. This chain connects TRBV28 to TRBJ2-1; 12 nucleotides agree with TRBD2. The CDR3 spans 15 residues. Germline V gene sequence: CDR1 MDHEN, CDR2 SYDVKM. V dropped 3 bases and J dropped 15; count of bases not matched to a gene: 12. DNA for the CDR3: TGTGCCAGCAGTTTCTTTACGACTAGCGGGAGTGATCGGTTCTTC. It yields the protein CASSFFTTSGSDRFF.

As for this clonotype: The conserved phenylalanine or tryptophan normally closing the CDR3 is absent here, so this likely arose from a read error. It is unclear where the CDR3 begins or ends on the DNA, so no DNA is shown, and the CDR3 is as TCRdb lists it. This chain uses TRBV7-2 with TRBJ1-1; TRBD1, the D gene given by the table, was not confirmed from the DNA. The CDR3 sequence runs 13 residues, both termini included. Germline CDR1 and CDR2: SGHTA and FQGNSA. This chain's CDR3 is CASSLGGRNEALV.

This clonotype was found many times. The rearrangement links TRBV7-6 to TRBJ2-3, with a possible D match to TRBD2 (6 bases). The V gene lost 1 base and the J gene lost 8 bases, with 19 bases spanning the gap. The germline gives CDR1 SGHVS, CDR2 FNYEAQ. CDR3 length: 16 amino acids. CDR3 nucleotide sequence: TGTGCCAGCAGCTTAGGCGGGGACTTGCGAGTGCGTACGCAGTATTTT. Its protein product is CASSLGGDLRVRTQYF.

This clonotype showed up many times. CDR3 region: CASSPRTAPRSQHF. The CDR3 DNA is TGTGCCAGCAGTCCACGGACAGCTCCACGGTCCCAGCATTTT. This chain joins TRBV28 and TRBJ1-5; D may be TRBD1 (6 bases). The length of the CDR3 is 14 residues. Germline V gene data show CDR1 as MDHEN and CDR2 as SYDVKM. Trimming left V 5 bases short and J 11 bases short, with 19 bases between.

There are a few counts of this clonotype. The chain recombines TRBV28 with TRBJ2-7, with D perhaps assigned TRBD1 or TRBD2 (5 bases each). The CDR3 length is 14 residues. Trimming took 8 bases from V and 3 from J, leaving 17 bases between them. In germline, CDR1 is MDHEN, CDR2 SYDVKM. The CDR3 region is CASGGRLGVYEQYF. CDR3 DNA: TGTGCCAGCGGGGGAAGACTCGGAGTCTACGAGCAGTACTTC.

This clonotype came up many times. This chain uses TRBV7-9 with TRBJ2-2; no clear D gene. CDR3 length: 10 residues. The germline gives CDR1 SEHNR, CDR2 FQNEAQ (reference sequence). V was cut by 6 bases and J by 6 bases, with 2 bases left in between. In nucleotides, the CDR3 is TGTGCCAGCAGGGCCGGGGAGCTGTTTTTT. Translating it yields CASRAGELFF.